What follows are 20 T cell receptor beta chains derived from one specimen sequenced in a study of OX40 agonist ivuxolimab in advanced cancers. The repertoire was sequenced with immunoSEQ multiplex PCR; TCRdb's copy has only in-frame clones and lacks some. This table has roughly 15,000 clones, approximately 93% appearing once. The specimen was CD4+ or CD8+ T cells sorted from blood, collected in a trial of the OX40 agonist ivuxolimab. Receptors were obtained from an adult with an advanced solid tumor such as melanoma, head and neck, liver or kidney cancer.

The chain combines TRBV7-3 with TRBJ2-1; 11 nucleotides line up with TRBD2. The CDR3 covers 15 residues. V shed 2 bases and J 7 bases; nucleotides not matched to a gene: 4. Germline-derived CDR1 and CDR2 are SGHTA and FQGTGA. The CDR3 protein is CASSLLAGGPNEQFF. DNA for the CDR3: TGTGCCAGCAGCTTATTAGCGGGAGGGCCTAATGAGCAGTTCTTC.

CDR3 bases: TGTGCCAGTAGTATAGTTCGGACCCGGCTGGGAGATACGCAGTATTTT. Translating gives CASSIVRTRLGDTQYF. The chain has TRBV19 and TRBJ2-3, with D unresolved. Trimming left V 1 base short and J 5 bases short, with 16 bases between. CDR1 LNHDA and CDR2 SQIVND come from the germline V gene (reference sequence). CDR3 length: 16 residues.

Here the CDR3 reads CASSPRGAGLTNEQFF. In DNA form, the CDR3 reads TGTGCCAGCAGCCCCCGTGGGGCAGGGTTAACGAATGAGCAGTTCTTC. This chain joins TRBV7-9 and TRBJ2-1, with a weak D call TRBD1 (5 bases). Per germline, CDR1 SEHNR and CDR2 FQNEAQ (reference sequence). V dropped 5 bases and J dropped 7 bases, with 21 bases sitting between them. This CDR3 is built from 16 residues.

The J gene is TRBJ1-1, the V gene TRBV25-1; the D gene is possibly TRBD1 (5 bases). CDR3 length: 13 amino acids. Germline V gives CDR1 MGHDK, CDR2 SYGVNS. V lost 6 bases, J lost 5 bases, and 13 bases lay in between. The DNA of the CDR3 is TGTGCCAGCAGGCCCACAGGAAAAACTGAAGCTTTCTTT. Amino acid sequence: CASRPTGKTEAFF.

This chain connects TRBV5-4 to TRBJ2-1; 7 bases match TRBD2. The CDR3 contains 14 residues. Germline values: CDR1 SGHNT, CDR2 YYREEE (reference sequence). Unmatched junction bases numbered 5, after V lost 4 bases and J lost 4 bases. CDR3 bases: TGTGCCAGCAGCACCGAGCGGGGTTACAATGAGCAGTTCTTC. As protein: CASSTERGYNEQFF. The full variable domain, completed using reference TRBV5-4 and TRBJ2-1, is ETGVTQSPTHLIKTRGQQVTLRCSSQSGHNTVSWYQQALGQGPQFIFQYYREEENGRGNFPPRFSGLQFPNYSSELNVNALELDDSALYLCASSTERGYNEQFFGPGTRLTVL.

CDR3 sequence (DNA): TGCAGCGTTGAATTGAGGACAGGGTACAATGAGCAGTTCTTC. It specifies CSVELRTGYNEQFF. J is TRBJ2-1 and V is TRBV29-1; 8 bases agree with TRBD1. The CDR3 has 14 residues. The V gene's germline CDR1 is SQVTM and CDR2 ANQGSEA. The trim removed 2 bases at V and 4 bases at J, leaving 4 bases unmatched.

This chain joins TRBV10-3 and TRBJ2-7; a possible D gene is TRBD1 (6 bases). V was shortened by 4 bases and J by 2 bases, with 9 bases between the two germline ends. The CDR3 runs to 13 residues. Germline V gene sequence: CDR1 ENHRY, CDR2 SYGVKD. The CDR3 here is CAISVRGPYEQYF. The CDR3 DNA reads as TGTGCCATCAGTGTCAGGGGTCCCTACGAGCAGTACTTC.

The chain uses TRBV5-1 and TRBJ2-7; 8 nucleotides match TRBD2. CDR1 SGHRS and CDR2 YFSETQ come from the germline V gene. The CDR3 spans 15 residues. J lost 0 bases, V lost 4 bases, and 6 bases had no gene match. CDR3 in amino acids: CASSPTSGNSYEQYF. The DNA of the CDR3 is TGCGCCAGCAGCCCTACTAGCGGTAACTCCTACGAGCAGTACTTC.

The chain uses TRBV6-5 and TRBJ2-7, with 8 bases matching TRBD1. Germline CDR1 is MNHEY and CDR2 is SVGAGI. V trimming: 0 bases; J trimming: 1 base; junction bases outside the gene matches: 2. This CDR3 is 15 amino acids long. The CDR3 nucleotides are TGTGCCAGCAGTTACTCCCAGGGGGCGTCCTACGAGCAGTACTTC. Encoded protein: CASSYSQGASYEQYF.

V is TRBV7-3 and J is TRBJ2-3; 8 nucleotides align to TRBD2. V dropped 0 bases and J dropped 4; count of bases not matched to a gene: 12. This CDR3 contains 18 residues. Germline loops: CDR1 SGHTA, CDR2 FQGTGA. CDR3 residues: CASSLTPVIGRAPDTQYF. The CDR3 DNA reads TGTGCCAGCAGCTTAACACCCGTTATCGGGAGGGCCCCAGATACGCAGTATTTT.

The chain is built from TRBV13 and TRBJ2-7; D is possibly TRBD2 (5 bases). This CDR3 has 14 residues. Trimming took 4 bases from V and 5 from J, leaving 15 bases between them. Germline V gene data show CDR1 as PRHDT and CDR2 as FYEKMQ (reference sequence). CDR3 DNA sequence: TGTGCCAGCAGCTCCTCCCTTCGTAGCGACGAGCAGTACTTC. Its protein is CASSSSLRSDEQYF.

This chain uses TRBV4-3 with TRBJ2-1, with 8 bases that match TRBD2. Trimming removed 0 bases from V and 7 bases from J; junction bases left unmatched: 11. This CDR3 spans 17 amino acids. Germline CDR1 reads LGHNA; CDR2 reads YSLEER. The chain's CDR3 is CASSQDRAGGYKNEQFF. In nucleotides, the CDR3 is TGCGCCAGCAGCCAAGATCGTGCGGGAGGATATAAAAATGAGCAGTTCTTC.

This CDR3 reads CATSTTNPGLAGRPSTDTQYF. The CDR3 DNA follows: TGTGCCACCAGCACGACCAACCCGGGACTAGCGGGGCGGCCTAGCACAGATACGCAGTATTTT. The chain carries TRBV15 and TRBJ2-3; 13 nucleotides line up with TRBD2. V lost 4 bases to trimming and J lost 0 bases; unmatched junction nucleotides: 16. Germline values: CDR1 LNHNV, CDR2 YYDKDF (reference sequence). The CDR3 has 21 residues.

This clone showed up just once. J is TRBJ2-3 and V is TRBV5-1; TRBD2 aligns across 8 bases. The CDR3 is 16 amino acids. V was clipped by 3 bases and J by 0 bases; unmatched bases: 6. Germline V lookup: CDR1 SGHRS, CDR2 YFSETQ. The CDR3 DNA reads as TGCGCCAGCAGCTGGGGGGTAGCGGGGAGCACAGATACGCAGTATTTT. This translates into CASSWGVAGSTDTQYF.

The CDR3 coding sequence is TGTGCCAGCAGTTTTTTGGGACAGGGACCCTACGAGCAGTACTTC. This gives the protein CASSFLGQGPYEQYF. The J gene is TRBJ2-7, the V gene TRBV28, with 9 bases identical to TRBD1. Germline CDR1 MDHEN, CDR2 SYDVKM. The J segment lost 2 bases and the V segment lost 3 bases, leaving 5 bases of the junction unmatched. There are 15 residues in the CDR3.

This clone was recorded once. CDR3 coding DNA: TGTGCCAGCAGTTGGGGATTTGACACCGGGGAGCTGTTTTTT. Translated: CASSWGFDTGELFF. This chain uses TRBV6-4 with TRBJ2-2; D call uncertain. Germline CDR1 and CDR2: MRHNA and SNTAGT. Trimming left V 5 bases short and J 3 bases short, with 10 bases between. CDR3 length: 14 residues.

This clone was detected once. For the CDR3, the DNA is TGTGCCAGCAGTCTACAGGTTAGGACTGAAGCTTTCTTT. Protein: CASSLQVRTEAFF. The chain recombines TRBV27 with TRBJ1-1, with a weak D call TRBD1 (5 bases). The CDR3 sequence is 13 residues long. The germline V gene encodes CDR1 MNHEY and CDR2 SMNVEV (reference sequence). V was clipped by 5 bases and J by 5 bases, with 12 bases between them.

The V call is TRBV7-2, the J call TRBJ1-2; D unresolved. Trimming cost V 3 bases and J 4 bases, with 12 bases left between them. Germline-derived CDR1 and CDR2 are SGHTA and FQGNSA. This CDR3 has 14 residues. The CDR3 sequence is CASSFRPARYGYTF. The CDR3 nucleotides are TGTGCCAGCAGCTTTCGTCCCGCCCGCTATGGCTACACCTTC.

This rearrangement joins TRBV28 to TRBJ2-2, with 10 bases aligning to TRBD2. Germline assignment: CDR1 MDHEN and CDR2 SYDVKM. The V segment lost 2 bases and the J segment 6 bases; nucleotides outside the gene matches: 6. The CDR3 covers 16 residues. This CDR3 reads CASSLRLAGLSGELFF. The CDR3 DNA reads TGTGCCAGCAGTTTACGACTAGCGGGTTTATCCGGGGAGCTGTTTTTT.

This rearrangement joins TRBV10-3 to TRBJ1-1; D remains ambiguous. This CDR3 has 14 amino acids. Germline CDR1 is ENHRY and CDR2 is SYGVKD. V was cut by 2 bases and J by 8 bases, with 15 bases left in between. The CDR3 region has the DNA TGTGCCATCAGTGAGATTGGTCGGGATCGCGAAGCTTTCTTT. Residues: CAISEIGRDREAFF.